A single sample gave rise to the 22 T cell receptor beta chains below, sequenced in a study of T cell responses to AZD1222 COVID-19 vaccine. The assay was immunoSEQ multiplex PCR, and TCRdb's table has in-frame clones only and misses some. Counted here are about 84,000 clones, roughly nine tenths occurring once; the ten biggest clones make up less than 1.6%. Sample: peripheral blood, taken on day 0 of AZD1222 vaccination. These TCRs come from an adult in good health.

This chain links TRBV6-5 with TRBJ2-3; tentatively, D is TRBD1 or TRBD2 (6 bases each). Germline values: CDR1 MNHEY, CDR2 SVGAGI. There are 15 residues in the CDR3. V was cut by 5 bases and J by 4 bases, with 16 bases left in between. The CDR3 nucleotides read TGTGCCAGCAGTCTCAAAACAGGGAGGTCAGATACGCAGTATTTT. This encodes CASSLKTGRSDTQYF.

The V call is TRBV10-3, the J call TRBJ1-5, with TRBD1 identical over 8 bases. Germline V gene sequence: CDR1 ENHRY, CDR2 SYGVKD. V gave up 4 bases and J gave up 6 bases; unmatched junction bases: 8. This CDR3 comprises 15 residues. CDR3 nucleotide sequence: TGTGCCATCAGTGGACCCGACAGGGGTGGTCAGCCCCAGCATTTT. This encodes CAISGPDRGGQPQHF.

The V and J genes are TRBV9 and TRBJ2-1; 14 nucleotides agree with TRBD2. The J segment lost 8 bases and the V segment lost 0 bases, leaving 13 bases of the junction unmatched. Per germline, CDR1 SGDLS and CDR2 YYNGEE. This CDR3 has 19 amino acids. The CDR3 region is CASSVETPGTSGRLYEQFF. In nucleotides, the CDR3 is TGTGCCAGCAGCGTAGAGACACCCGGGACTAGCGGGAGACTGTATGAGCAGTTCTTC.

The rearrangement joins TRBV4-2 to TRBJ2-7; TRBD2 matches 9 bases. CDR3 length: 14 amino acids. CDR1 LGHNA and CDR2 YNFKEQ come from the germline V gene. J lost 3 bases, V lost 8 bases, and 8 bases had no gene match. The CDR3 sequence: CASGTSTSGYEQYF. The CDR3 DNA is TGTGCCAGCGGTACCTCGACTAGCGGCTACGAGCAGTACTTC.

The CDR3 DNA follows: TGTGCCAGCAGCCTCCGGATTACCGGGGAGCTGTTTTTT. As protein: CASSLRITGELFF. This rearrangement joins TRBV7-9 to TRBJ2-2, with no clear D. CDR3 length equals 13 residues. Trimming left V 5 bases short and J 5 bases short, with 9 bases between. CDR1 is SEHNR, CDR2 FQNEAQ, per germline (reference sequence).

The CDR3 loop is CASSLIGTLYGNEQFF. CDR3 nucleotide sequence: TGTGCCAGCAGCTTAATTGGGACTCTTTACGGCAATGAGCAGTTCTTC. The chain has TRBV11-1 and TRBJ2-1; tentatively, D is TRBD2 (6 bases). This CDR3 spans 16 amino acids. Germline V lookup: CDR1 SGHAT, CDR2 FQDESV (reference sequence). V lost 2 bases, J lost 6 bases, and 17 bases lay in between.

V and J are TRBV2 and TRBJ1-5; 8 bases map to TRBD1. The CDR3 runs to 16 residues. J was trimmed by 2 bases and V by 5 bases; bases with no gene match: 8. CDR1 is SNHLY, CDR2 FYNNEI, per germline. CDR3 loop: CASSRGQDQGNQPQHF. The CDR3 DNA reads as TGTGCCAGCAGTAGGGGACAGGATCAGGGCAATCAGCCCCAGCATTTT.

The CDR3: CASSQGLSNQPQHF. The CDR3 nucleotides read TGTGCCAGCTCACAGGGCCTTAGCAATCAGCCCCAGCATTTT. This chain links TRBV18 with TRBJ1-5; D not resolved. The CDR3 covers 14 residues. The ends were cut back, 4 bases at V and 0 bases at J, with 7 bases in the middle. From germline, CDR1 is KGHSH and CDR2 LQKENI.

CDR3: CASSFGQGGDTQYF. CDR3 DNA: TGTGCCAGCAGCTTCGGACAGGGCGGAGATACGCAGTATTTT. The chain carries TRBV5-4 and TRBJ2-3; 8 nucleotides match TRBD1. The CDR3 spans 14 residues. V was clipped by 2 bases and J by 5 bases; unmatched bases: 4. Germline CDR1 reads SGHNT; CDR2 reads YYREEE (reference sequence). Using reference TRBV5-4 and TRBJ2-3 for the parts outside the CDR3, the full variable domain is ETGVTQSPTHLIKTRGQQVTLRCSSQSGHNTVSWYQQALGQGPQFIFQYYREEENGRGNFPPRFSGLQFPNYSSELNVNALELDDSALYLCASSFGQGGDTQYFGPGTRLTVL.

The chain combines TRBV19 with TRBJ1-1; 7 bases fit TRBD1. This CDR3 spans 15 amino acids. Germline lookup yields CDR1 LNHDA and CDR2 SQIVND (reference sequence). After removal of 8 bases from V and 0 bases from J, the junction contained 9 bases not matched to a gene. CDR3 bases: TGTGCCAGTGTAGGGGGCAGTTCTGTGAACACTGAAGCTTTCTTT. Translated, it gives CASVGGSSVNTEAFF.

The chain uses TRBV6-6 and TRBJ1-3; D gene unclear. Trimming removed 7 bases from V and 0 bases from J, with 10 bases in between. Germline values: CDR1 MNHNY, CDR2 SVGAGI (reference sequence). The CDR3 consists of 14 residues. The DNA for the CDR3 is TGTGCCAGCACCCCCAATAGCTCTGGAAACACCATATATTTT. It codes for CASTPNSSGNTIYF.

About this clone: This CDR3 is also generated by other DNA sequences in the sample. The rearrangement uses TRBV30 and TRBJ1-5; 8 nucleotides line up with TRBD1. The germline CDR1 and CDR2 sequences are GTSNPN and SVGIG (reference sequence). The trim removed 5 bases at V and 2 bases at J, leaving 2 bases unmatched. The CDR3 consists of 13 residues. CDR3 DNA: TGTGCCTGGTCGACAGGGGGCAATCAGCCCCAGCATTTT. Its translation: CAWSTGGNQPQHF. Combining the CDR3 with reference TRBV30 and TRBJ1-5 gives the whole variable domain SQTIHQWPATLVQPVGSPLSLECTVEGTSNPNLYWYRQAAGRGLQLLFYSVGIGQISSEVPQNLSASRPQDRQFILSSKKLLLSDSGFYLCAWSTGGNQPQHFGDGTRLSIL.

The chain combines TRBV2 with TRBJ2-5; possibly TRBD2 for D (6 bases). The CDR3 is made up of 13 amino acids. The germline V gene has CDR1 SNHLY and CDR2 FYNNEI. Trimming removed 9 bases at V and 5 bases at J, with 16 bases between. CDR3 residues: CARLAPREETQYF. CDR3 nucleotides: TGTGCCAGACTAGCACCTCGAGAGGAGACCCAGTACTTC.

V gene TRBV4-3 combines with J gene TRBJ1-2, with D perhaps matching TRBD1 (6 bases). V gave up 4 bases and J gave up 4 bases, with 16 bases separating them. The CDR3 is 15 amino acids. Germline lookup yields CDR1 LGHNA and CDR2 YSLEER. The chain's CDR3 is CASSRFPTGFYGYTF. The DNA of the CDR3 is TGCGCCAGCAGCCGATTCCCAACAGGGTTCTATGGCTACACCTTC.

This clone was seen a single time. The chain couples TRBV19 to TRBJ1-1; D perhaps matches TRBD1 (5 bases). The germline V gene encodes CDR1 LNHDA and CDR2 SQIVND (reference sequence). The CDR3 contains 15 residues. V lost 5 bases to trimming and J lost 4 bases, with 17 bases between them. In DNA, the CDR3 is TGTGCCAGTAGTCTCCCCATTTTGGGGCCCACTGAAGCTTTCTTT. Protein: CASSLPILGPTEAFF.

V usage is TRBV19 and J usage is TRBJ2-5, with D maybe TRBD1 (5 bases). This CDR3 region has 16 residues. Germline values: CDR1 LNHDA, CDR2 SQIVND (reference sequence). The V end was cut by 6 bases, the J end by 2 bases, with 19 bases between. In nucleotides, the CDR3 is TGTGCCAGTAGCCCCAATGGGGCCTGGATGCAAGAGACCCAGTACTTC. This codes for CASSPNGAWMQETQYF. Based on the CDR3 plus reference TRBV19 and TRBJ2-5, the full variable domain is DGGITQSPKYLFRKEGQNVTLSCEQNLNHDAMYWYRQDPGQGLRLIYYSQIVNDFQKGDIAEGYSVSREKKESFPLTVTSAQKNPTAFYLCASSPNGAWMQETQYFGPGTRLLVL.

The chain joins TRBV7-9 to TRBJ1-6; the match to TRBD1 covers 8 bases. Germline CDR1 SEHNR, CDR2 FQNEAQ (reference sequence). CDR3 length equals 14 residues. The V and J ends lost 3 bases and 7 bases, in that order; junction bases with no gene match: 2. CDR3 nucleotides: TGTGCCAGCAGCTTCAGGGGGCGGAATTCACCCCTCCACTTT. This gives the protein CASSFRGRNSPLHF.

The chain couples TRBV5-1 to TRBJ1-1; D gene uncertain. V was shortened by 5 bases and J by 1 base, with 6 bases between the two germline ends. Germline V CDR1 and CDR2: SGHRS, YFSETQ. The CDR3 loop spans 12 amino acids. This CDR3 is CASRSPNTEAFF. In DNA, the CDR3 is TGCGCCAGCAGGTCCCCGAACACTGAAGCTTTCTTT.

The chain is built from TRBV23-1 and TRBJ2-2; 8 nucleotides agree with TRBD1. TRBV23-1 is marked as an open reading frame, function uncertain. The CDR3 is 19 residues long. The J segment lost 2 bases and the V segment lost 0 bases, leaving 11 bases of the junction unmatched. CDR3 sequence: CASSQSPDRAPYNTGELFF. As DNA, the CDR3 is TGCGCCAGCAGTCAATCCCCGGACAGGGCCCCTTACAACACCGGGGAGCTGTTTTTT.

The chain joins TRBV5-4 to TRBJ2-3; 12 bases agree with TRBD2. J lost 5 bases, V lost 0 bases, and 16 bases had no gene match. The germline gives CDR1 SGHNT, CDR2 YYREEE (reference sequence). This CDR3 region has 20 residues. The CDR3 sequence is CASSLALGLAGPLTGDTQYF. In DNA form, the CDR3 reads TGTGCCAGCAGCTTGGCCTTAGGACTAGCGGGACCCTTAACGGGAGATACGCAGTATTTT.

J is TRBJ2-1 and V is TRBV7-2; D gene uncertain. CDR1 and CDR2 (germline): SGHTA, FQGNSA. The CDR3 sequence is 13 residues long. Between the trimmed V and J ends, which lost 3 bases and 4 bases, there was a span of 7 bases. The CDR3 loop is CASSFEAYNEQFF. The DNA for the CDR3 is TGTGCCAGCAGCTTTGAAGCTTACAATGAGCAGTTCTTC.

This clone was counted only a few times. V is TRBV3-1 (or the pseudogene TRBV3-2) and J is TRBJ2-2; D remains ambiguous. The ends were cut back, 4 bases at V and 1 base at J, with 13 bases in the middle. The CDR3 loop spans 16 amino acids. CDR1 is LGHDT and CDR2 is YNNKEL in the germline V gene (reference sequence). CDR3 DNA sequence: TGTGCCAGCAGCCCCCCTCGGCGGAAGAACACCGGGGAGCTGTTTTTT. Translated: CASSPPRRKNTGELFF.